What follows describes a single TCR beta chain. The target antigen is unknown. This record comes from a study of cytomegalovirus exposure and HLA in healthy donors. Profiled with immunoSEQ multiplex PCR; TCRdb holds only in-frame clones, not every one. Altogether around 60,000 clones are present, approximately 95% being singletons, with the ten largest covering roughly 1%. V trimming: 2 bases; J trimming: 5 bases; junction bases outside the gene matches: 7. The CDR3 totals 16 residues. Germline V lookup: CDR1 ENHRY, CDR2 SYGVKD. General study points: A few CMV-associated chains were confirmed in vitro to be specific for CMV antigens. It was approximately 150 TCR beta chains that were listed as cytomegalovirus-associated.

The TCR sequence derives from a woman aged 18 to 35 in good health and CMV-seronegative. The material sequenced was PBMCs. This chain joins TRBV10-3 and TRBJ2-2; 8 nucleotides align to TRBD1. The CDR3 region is CAISEPRQGRTGELFF. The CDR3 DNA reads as TGTGCCATCAGTGAGCCCCGACAGGGGCGGACCGGGGAGCTGTTTTTT.